The 32 T cell receptor beta chains below all came from one sample that was sequenced in a study of metastatic and nonmetastatic thyroid tumors. Before thyroid surgery, none of the patients had received any treatment. TCRdb recomputed clones from the PCR reads via MiXCR. Counted here are over 5,500 clones, 34% occurring once; the ten biggest clones make up about 37%. Sequencing input: adjacent normal tissue. Source of these receptors: a female donor with papillary thyroid cancer or a benign thyroid nodule (not recorded which). Some clones in this sample may be carry-over from other donors' samples.

This clone occurred many times. V and J are TRBV5-1 and TRBJ2-5; possibly TRBD1 or TRBD2 for D (5 bases each). V was trimmed by 0 bases and J by 0 bases, leaving 9 bases between them. The CDR3 is 15 residues long. Germline loops: CDR1 SGHRS, CDR2 YFSETQ. CDR3 in amino acids: CASSLGEGYQETQYF. The CDR3 DNA sequence: TGCGCCAGCAGCTTGGGAGAGGGGTACCAAGAGACCCAGTACTTC.

The V and J genes are TRBV7-9 and TRBJ1-2; no reliable D call. The V and J ends lost 1 base and 8 bases respectively, with 8 bases between them. The CDR3 extends over 12 amino acids. CDR1 SEHNR and CDR2 FQNEAQ come from the germline V gene (reference sequence). The CDR3 region has the DNA TGTGCCAGCAGCTTAGAACAAGAAGGCTACACCTTC. Translation gives CASSLEQEGYTF.

The chain uses TRBV20-1 and TRBJ1-1; tentatively, D is TRBD1 (6 bases). Germline V CDR1 and CDR2: DFQATT, SNEGSKA (reference sequence). CDR3 length: 15 residues. The germline V and J ends were trimmed by 0 bases and 2 bases, with 13 bases remaining between them. The CDR3 region has the DNA TGCAGTGCTAGAGATCACATAGGGGGTAACACTGAAGCTTTCTTT. Protein sequence: CSARDHIGGNTEAFF.

As regards this clone: Likely a read error: the CDR3 ends without its conserved phenylalanine or tryptophan. Because the CDR3's place on the DNA is in doubt, the DNA is left out and the CDR3 is given as listed by TCRdb. The rearrangement uses TRBV6-1 and TRBJ2-6; no DNA check was done on the table's D call, TRBD1. Germline CDR1 is MNHNS and CDR2 is SASEGT. The CDR3 contains 18 residues when both ends are counted. The CDR3 loop reads CASSELRTVLSGANVLTS.

The table lists this clone with a count of one. V is TRBV12-3 or TRBV12-4 and J is TRBJ1-1; possible D gene TRBD1, 6 bases. CDR3 size: 14 residues. V was trimmed by 3 bases and J by 6 bases, leaving 14 bases between them. The CDR3 sequence is CASSFQRGVAEAFF. The CDR3 DNA follows: TGTGCCAGCAGTTTTCAGAGGGGGGTCGCTGAAGCTTTCTTT.

This clone was seen just once. V usage is TRBV4-1 and J usage is TRBJ1-5, with 9 bases aligning to TRBD1. V was pared by 4 bases and J by 6 bases, with 7 bases of the junction left unmatched. Germline lookup yields CDR1 MGHRA and CDR2 YSYEKL. The CDR3 is 15 amino acids. This CDR3 is CASSPETGGFQPQHF. CDR3 nucleotides: TGCGCCAGCAGCCCAGAAACAGGGGGCTTTCAGCCCCAGCATTTT.

This clone was observed a handful of times. The chain has TRBV12-3 or TRBV12-4 and TRBJ2-3; the D gene is possibly TRBD1 (6 bases). V gave up 7 bases and J gave up 8 bases, with 25 bases separating them. The CDR3 is made up of 16 amino acids. CDR3 sequence (DNA): TGTGCCAGCACCCTCGGTTGGGGGCGGGTGCCTACTACGCAGTATTTT. Protein: CASTLGWGRVPTTQYF.

This clone was observed a handful of times. The genes are TRBV6-1 and TRBJ2-2; TRBD1 is a possible D gene (5 bases). Germline V CDR1 and CDR2: MNHNS, SASEGT. This CDR3 has 15 amino acids. The ends were cut back, 5 bases at V and 2 bases at J, with 12 bases in the middle. The CDR3 protein is CASSLRRGNTGELFF. CDR3 sequence (DNA): TGTGCCAGCAGTCTTCGAAGGGGAAACACCGGGGAGCTGTTTTTT.

This clone is termed medium-sized. The rearrangement joins TRBV13 to TRBJ1-1; 9 bases agree with TRBD1. This CDR3 is built from 14 residues. CDR1 and CDR2 (germline): PRHDT, FYEKMQ (reference sequence). The trim removed 3 bases at V and 1 base at J, leaving 0 bases unmatched. The chain's CDR3 is CASSLGQGNTEAFF. Written as DNA, the CDR3 is TGTGCCAGCAGCTTGGGACAGGGGAACACTGAAGCTTTCTTT.

This clone has just a few counts. The junction shows a germline mismatch at one end, possibly a read error. This chain uses TRBV12-3 or TRBV12-4 with TRBJ2-2, with D unclear. The CDR3 contains 13 residues. This chain's CDR3 is CASSLVVAGELFF. The CDR3 DNA sequence: TGTGCCAGCAGCTTAGTGGTTGCCGGGGAGCTGTTTTTT.

The V and J genes are TRBV6-5 and TRBJ2-7, with D possibly being TRBD2 (6 bases). The CDR3 sequence is 13 residues long. Germline V lookup: CDR1 MNHEY, CDR2 SVGAGI. V lost 2 bases and J lost 2, with 7 bases in between. The CDR3 here is CASSYGGTYEQYF. CDR3 in DNA: TGTGCCAGCAGTTACGGCGGGACCTACGAGCAGTACTTC.

This clone was seen once. CDR3 coding DNA: TGTGCCAGCAACAAACAGGACACTGAAGCTTTCTTT. Protein product: CASNKQDTEAFF. This chain connects TRBV13 to TRBJ1-1; a possible D gene is TRBD1 (5 bases). Trimming cost V 7 bases and J 3 bases, with 9 bases left between them. Germline CDR1 PRHDT, CDR2 FYEKMQ (reference sequence). CDR3 length: 12 residues.

This clone is deemed medium-sized. The chain combines TRBV4-3 with TRBJ2-3, with TRBD2 matching 10 bases. With 2 bases clipped from V and 1 base from J, the junction kept 9 bases outside the gene matches. CDR3 length: 18 residues. The V gene's germline CDR1 is LGHNA and CDR2 YSLEER. CDR3 DNA sequence: TGCGCCAGCAGCCAACCCTCCCTGCTAGCGGGGGGCACAGATACGCAGTATTTT. Translating gives CASSQPSLLAGGTDTQYF.

The chain carries TRBV6-1 and TRBJ1-2, with D perhaps TRBD1 (5 bases). The CDR3 extends over 13 amino acids. V lost 5 bases and J lost 2, with 9 bases in between. The V gene's germline CDR1 is MNHNS and CDR2 SASEGT. The CDR3 is CASSSGPNYGYTF. For the CDR3, the DNA is TGTGCCAGCAGTTCGGGACCGAACTATGGCTACACCTTC.

To note about this clone: Its ends do not fully match the called genes, so a read error is possible. This sequence joins TRBV6-4 and TRBJ1-6, with D perhaps TRBD1 (6 bases). CDR1 and CDR2 from the germline V gene are MRHNA and SNTAGT. The CDR3 is made up of 15 amino acids. CDR3 coding DNA: TGTGCCAGCAGACCGTCAGGGGCCAATAAGTCACCCCTCCACTTT. Protein sequence: CASRPSGANKSPLHF.

This clone was detected only once. V gene TRBV11-2 combines with J gene TRBJ2-1; weak D call: TRBD1 (5 bases). Trimming took 3 bases from V and 10 from J, leaving 16 bases between them. In germline, CDR1 is SGHAT, CDR2 FQNNGV. There are 14 residues in the CDR3. CDR3 coding DNA: TGTGCCAGCAGCTTGATAATAGGGGCTTGGGAGCAGTTCTTC. Translating gives CASSLIIGAWEQFF.

This chain joins TRBV27 and TRBJ1-1; a weak D match, TRBD1 (5 bases). The ends were cut back, 7 bases at V and 4 bases at J, with 16 bases in the middle. CDR1 and CDR2 from the germline V gene are MNHEY and SMNVEV (reference sequence). The CDR3 extends over 14 amino acids. The CDR3 DNA sequence: TGTGCCAGCATCCCCAGGGCCTATTTCACTGAAGCTTTCTTT. As protein: CASIPRAYFTEAFF.

This chain links TRBV6-1 with TRBJ1-1; D call uncertain. The CDR3 runs 15 residues. Trimming removed 4 bases from V and 0 bases from J, with 12 bases in between. The germline V gene has CDR1 MNHNS and CDR2 SASEGT. DNA of the CDR3: TGTGCCAGCAGTGGATACGGCATTATGAACACTGAAGCTTTCTTT. The encoded protein is CASSGYGIMNTEAFF.

This rearrangement joins TRBV11-2 to TRBJ2-3, with 7 bases lining up with TRBD1. Trimming removed 3 bases from V and 2 bases from J; junction bases left unmatched: 5. The CDR3 contains 15 residues. The germline CDR1 and CDR2 sequences are SGHAT and FQNNGV. CDR3 in DNA: TGTGCCAGCAGCTTCGGGACAGCAACCACAGATACGCAGTATTTT. Protein: CASSFGTATTDTQYF.

This clone was detected only a few times. This chain links TRBV6-1 with TRBJ1-6, with unresolved D. Deletions cut 4 bases from V and 5 bases from J, with 6 bases between. The CDR3 spans 13 residues. CDR1 MNHNS and CDR2 SASEGT come from the germline V gene. This CDR3 is CASSVKDNSPLHF. The CDR3 DNA sequence: TGTGCCAGCAGTGTCAAGGATAATTCACCCCTCCACTTT.

By share of the sample, this clone is medium-sized. V and J are TRBV30 and TRBJ1-6; 7 bases fit TRBD1. Germline-derived CDR1 and CDR2 are GTSNPN and SVGIG (reference sequence). CDR3 size: 15 residues. V shed 1 base and J 7 bases; nucleotides not matched to a gene: 7. The CDR3 is CAWSDLTGWNSPLHF. The CDR3 DNA reads as TGTGCCTGGAGTGACTTGACAGGGTGGAATTCACCCCTCCACTTT.

V gene TRBV4-3 combines with J gene TRBJ2-2, with D possibly matching TRBD1 (5 bases). The V gene lost 6 bases and the J gene lost 6 bases, with 17 bases spanning the gap. The CDR3 length is 15 residues. Looked up from germline, CDR1 is LGHNA and CDR2 is YSLEER. In DNA, the CDR3 is TGCGCCAGCAGGCAGAGCCTTCAGGGCGCCGGGGAGCTGTTTTTT. Translating gives CASRQSLQGAGELFF.

With regard to this clone: Other DNA sequences from this sample encode an identical CDR3 as well. This chain links TRBV6-1 with TRBJ2-7; 7 bases line up with TRBD2. CDR3 length: 12 amino acids. The V and J ends lost 8 bases and 4 bases, in that order; junction bases with no gene match: 5. Germline loops: CDR1 MNHNS, CDR2 SASEGT. CDR3 sequence reads: CASSRTRYEQYF. For the CDR3, the DNA is TGTGCCAGCTCGAGGACTAGATACGAGCAGTACTTC.

The chain recombines TRBV20-1 with TRBJ1-5; a possible D gene is TRBD1 (6 bases). The CDR3 is 14 residues long. The germline V gene has CDR1 DFQATT and CDR2 SNEGSKA (reference sequence). The V end lost 3 bases, the J end lost 11 bases, and 20 bases lay between the germline ends. CDR3 nucleotide sequence: TGCAGTGCTAGTCTGGACAGCGTCCCGGGGACCCAGCATTTT. It encodes CSASLDSVPGTQHF.

The V gene is TRBV4-1, the J gene TRBJ1-5, with a possible D match to TRBD1 (6 bases). With 3 bases removed from V and 6 bases from J, the gap between germline ends came to 18 bases. Germline CDR1 reads MGHRA; CDR2 reads YSYEKL. The CDR3 covers 16 residues. The DNA of the CDR3 is TGCGCCAGCAGCCAGATCGCACAGGGCTCGGGTCAGCCCCAGCATTTT. Encoded protein: CASSQIAQGSGQPQHF.

This clone is labeled as large. The chain recombines TRBV6-1 with TRBJ1-3; unclear D gene. Germline V gene sequence: CDR1 MNHNS, CDR2 SASEGT. Trimming took off 6 bases at V and 3 bases at J, with 15 bases between the two ends. CDR3 length equals 15 residues. The CDR3 DNA sequence: TGTGCCAGCAGGTCGGATCAGAGAGGTGGAAACACCATATATTTT. Translated, it gives CASRSDQRGGNTIYF.

This clone occurred a few times. The V gene is TRBV2, the J gene TRBJ2-7; D perhaps matches TRBD1 (5 bases). Trimming shortened V by 6 bases and J by 5 bases, and 14 bases separated the two germline ends. This CDR3 contains 13 residues. CDR1 is SNHLY and CDR2 is FYNNEI in the germline V gene. The CDR3 DNA is TGTGCCAGCAGCGCGTACTTAGGGGACGAGCAGTACTTC. It codes for CASSAYLGDEQYF.

The DNA of the CDR3 is TGCAGTGCTAGACCCCACAAGGGGGCCCCCAATCAGCCCCAGCATTTT. As protein: CSARPHKGAPNQPQHF. V and J are TRBV20-1 and TRBJ1-5; 7 bases line up with TRBD1. The CDR3 has 16 amino acids. J lost 3 bases, V lost 2 bases, and 10 bases had no gene match. Germline CDR1 and CDR2: DFQATT and SNEGSKA (reference sequence).

This clone was seen more than once but under ten times. Here the CDR3 DNA reads TGTGCCAGCAGCCCATCCTTTATTGGGGTTGGCAATCAGCCCCAGCATTTT. It translates to CASSPSFIGVGNQPQHF. The V call is TRBV6-2 or TRBV6-3, the J call TRBJ1-5, with D uncertain. The CDR3 is made up of 17 amino acids. The V gene lost 6 bases and the J gene lost 2 bases, with 20 bases spanning the gap. Germline-derived CDR1 and CDR2 are MNHEY and SVGEGT.

This rearrangement joins TRBV3-1 to TRBJ1-1; 8 bases line up with TRBD1. J lost 5 bases, V lost 1 base, and 6 bases had no gene match. Germline V gives CDR1 LGHDT, CDR2 YNNKEL (reference sequence). This CDR3 region has 15 residues. CDR3 bases: TGTGCCAGCAGCCAAGGTGCAGGGGGCGGAACTGAAGCTTTCTTT. Translation: CASSQGAGGGTEAFF.

This clone was observed once. The V and J genes are TRBV9 and TRBJ1-2; D not certain. V shed 2 bases and J shed 8 bases, with 13 bases lying between them. The CDR3 has 13 amino acids. In germline, CDR1 is SGDLS, CDR2 YYNGEE. In DNA form, the CDR3 reads TGTGCCAGCAGCGTCTCGGGTGGAGGGGGCTACACCTTC. Translated, it gives CASSVSGGGGYTF.

The chain recombines TRBV5-1 with TRBJ2-5; no clear D gene. The CDR3 runs 14 residues. The ends were cut back, 4 bases at V and 3 bases at J, with 13 bases in the middle. Germline V gene data show CDR1 as SGHRS and CDR2 as YFSETQ. The CDR3: CASSVGSTEETQYF. CDR3 DNA: TGCGCCAGCAGCGTTGGGTCGACTGAAGAGACCCAGTACTTC.